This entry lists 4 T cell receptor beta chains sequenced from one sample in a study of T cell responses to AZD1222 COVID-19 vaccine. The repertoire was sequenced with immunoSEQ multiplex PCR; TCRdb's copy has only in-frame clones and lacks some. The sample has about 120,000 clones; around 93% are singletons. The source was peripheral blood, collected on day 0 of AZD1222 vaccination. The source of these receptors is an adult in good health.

In DNA, the CDR3 is TGCGCCAGCAGCCAGCGCCAGCACAGAGACGAGCAGTACTTC. It encodes CASSQRQHRDEQYF. The rearrangement uses TRBV4-3 and TRBJ2-7; D gene ambiguous. CDR1 LGHNA and CDR2 YSLEER come from the germline V gene. This CDR3 is built from 14 residues. The V end lost 3 bases, the J end lost 5 bases, and 14 bases lay between the germline ends.

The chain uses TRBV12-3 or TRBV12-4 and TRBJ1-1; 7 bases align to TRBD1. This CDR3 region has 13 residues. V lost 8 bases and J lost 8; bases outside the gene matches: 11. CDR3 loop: CASGRQGAVEAFF. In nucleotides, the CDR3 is TGTGCCAGCGGTAGACAGGGAGCTGTAGAAGCTTTCTTT.

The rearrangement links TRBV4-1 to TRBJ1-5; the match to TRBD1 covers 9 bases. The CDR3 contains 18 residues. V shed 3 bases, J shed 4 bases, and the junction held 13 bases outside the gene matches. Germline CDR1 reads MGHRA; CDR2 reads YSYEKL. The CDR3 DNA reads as TGCGCCAGCAGCCATTACCAAAACCCGGGACAGGGAAATCAGCCCCAGCATTTT. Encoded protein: CASSHYQNPGQGNQPQHF.

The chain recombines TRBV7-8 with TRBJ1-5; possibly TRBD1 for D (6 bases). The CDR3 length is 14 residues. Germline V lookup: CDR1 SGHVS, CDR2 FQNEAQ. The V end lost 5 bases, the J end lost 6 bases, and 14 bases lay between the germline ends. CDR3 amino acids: CASSDFQGFQPQHF. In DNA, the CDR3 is TGTGCCAGCAGCGATTTTCAGGGGTTTCAGCCCCAGCATTTT.